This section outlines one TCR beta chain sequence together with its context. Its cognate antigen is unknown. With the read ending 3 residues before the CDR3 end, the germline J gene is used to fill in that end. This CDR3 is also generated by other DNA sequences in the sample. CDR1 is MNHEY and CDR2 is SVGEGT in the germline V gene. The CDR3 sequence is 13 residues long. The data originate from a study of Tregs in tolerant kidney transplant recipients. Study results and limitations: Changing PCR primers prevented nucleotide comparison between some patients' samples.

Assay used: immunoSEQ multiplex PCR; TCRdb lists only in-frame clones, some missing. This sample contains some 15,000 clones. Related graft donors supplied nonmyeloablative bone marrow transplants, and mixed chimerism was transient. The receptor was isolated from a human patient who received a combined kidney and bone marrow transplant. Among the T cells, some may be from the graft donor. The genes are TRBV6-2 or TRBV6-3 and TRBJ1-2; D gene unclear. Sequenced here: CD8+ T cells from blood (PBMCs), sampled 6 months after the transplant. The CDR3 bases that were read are TGTGCCAGCAGTTACGGCCTAGTCTACGAC. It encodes CASSYGLVYD. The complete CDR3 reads CASSYGLVYDYTF.